The sequence of this T cell receptor (beta chain) was determined in a study of blood T cells in healthy people across ages. Findings and limits, study-wide: As age increased, TCR beta diversity per million T cells fell in a roughly linear fashion. Expanded clonotype changes were possibly confounded by unknown donor CMV status.

Alongside a J-beta primer mix, a sample-barcoded 5' primer served in a second PCR lasting about 7 to 12 cycles. TCRdb re-called the 5' RACE reads with MiXCR, one entry per CDR3 protein. There are approximately 2,000,000 distinct CDR3 sequences in the sample; about two fifths occur only once, and more than 20% lies in the top ten. As to this clonotype: Its target is unknown.

CDR3 length: 15 residues. V lost 2 bases, J lost 7 bases, and 10 bases stayed unmatched. CDR1 and CDR2 from the germline V gene are MDHEN and SYDVKM. The individuals who served as donors were healthy Caucasians living in Russia, aged roughly 6 to 100. Sequencing was done on a sample of blood. The source is a human donor in good health. The chain uses TRBV28 and TRBJ1-2, with 7 bases lining up with TRBD1. The CDR3 DNA reads as TGTGCCAGCAGTTTAGGGGCCGACAGGGCGTTTGGCTACACCTTC. Protein product: CASSLGADRAFGYTF.